The next 28 T cell receptor beta chains were all read from a single sample in a study of cytomegalovirus exposure and HLA in healthy donors. 13 Jbeta primers and 60 Vbeta primers were used for the PCR. Sequencing used immunoSEQ multiplex PCR; TCRdb keeps in-frame clones, though not all of them. Its table records about 200,000 clones. The sample taken for sequencing was PBMCs. These receptors were collected from a man aged 25-45 years in good health and CMV-seronegative.

This chain joins TRBV11-2 and TRBJ2-5; the D is unclear. Germline CDR1 is SGHAT and CDR2 is FQNNGV. V dropped 6 bases and J dropped 3 bases, with 20 bases sitting between them. The CDR3 loop spans 16 amino acids. The CDR3 sequence is CASSSYIVDNKETQYF. The CDR3 DNA follows: TGTGCCAGCAGTAGCTACATAGTGGATAATAAAGAGACCCAGTACTTC.

The chain joins TRBV5-6 to TRBJ2-5; D is perhaps TRBD1 (6 bases). The ends were cut back, 4 bases at V and 5 bases at J, with 18 bases in the middle. The CDR3 covers 15 residues. Germline CDR1 SGHDT, CDR2 YYEEEE. The DNA of the CDR3 is TGTGCCAGCAGCCAACTCCAAACTCAGGGGGAGACCCAGTACTTC. This gives the protein CASSQLQTQGETQYF.

V gene TRBV27 combines with J gene TRBJ2-1, with D tentatively TRBD1 (5 bases). CDR3 length equals 13 residues. CDR1 MNHEY and CDR2 SMNVEV come from the germline V gene (reference sequence). V lost 8 bases and J 6 bases, leaving 14 bases between the germline ends. CDR3 residues: CASQKGRINEQFF. The DNA for the CDR3 is TGTGCCAGCCAGAAGGGGCGTATCAATGAGCAGTTCTTC.

The chain carries TRBV5-1 and TRBJ2-1, with 9 bases aligning to TRBD2. Germline loops: CDR1 SGHRS, CDR2 YFSETQ. V lost 4 bases, J lost 0 bases, and 2 bases stayed unmatched. The CDR3 totals 15 residues. For the CDR3, the DNA is TGCGCCAGCAGCGGTAGCGGGAGCTCCTACAATGAGCAGTTCTTC. This encodes CASSGSGSSYNEQFF. Based on the CDR3 plus reference TRBV5-1 and TRBJ2-1, the full variable domain is KAGVTQTPRYLIKTRGQQVTLSCSPISGHRSVSWYQQTPGQGLQFLFEYFSETQRNKGNFPGRFSGRQFSNSRSEMNVSTLELGDSALYLCASSGSGSSYNEQFFGPGTRLTVL.

This rearrangement joins TRBV27 to TRBJ2-7, with 7 nucleotides matching TRBD1. The CDR3 totals 14 residues. J gave up 3 bases and V 2 bases, and 4 bases lay outside the gene matches. Germline V gives CDR1 MNHEY, CDR2 SMNVEV (reference sequence). In DNA form, the CDR3 reads TGTGCCAGCAGTTTAAAGGACAGGTTCTACGAGCAGTACTTC. Its protein product is CASSLKDRFYEQYF.

The chain carries TRBV5-1 and TRBJ2-7; D is undetermined. Germline V lookup: CDR1 SGHRS, CDR2 YFSETQ. The CDR3 is 14 residues long. V was clipped by 3 bases and J by 0 bases, with 10 bases between them. The CDR3 reads CASSSTVHSYEQYF. The CDR3 bases are TGCGCCAGCAGCTCTACAGTCCACTCCTACGAGCAGTACTTC.

The V and J genes are TRBV5-1 and TRBJ1-1; 7 nucleotides line up with TRBD1. The CDR3 runs 14 residues. Per the germline V gene, CDR1 is SGHRS and CDR2 is YFSETQ. V lost 1 base and J lost 3; bases outside the gene matches: 3. Here the CDR3 reads CASSLTGADTEAFF. The CDR3 DNA reads TGCGCCAGCAGCTTGACAGGGGCGGACACTGAAGCTTTCTTT.

This chain links TRBV30 with TRBJ1-1; 7 nucleotides line up with TRBD1. The CDR3 is 15 amino acids. Germline-derived CDR1 and CDR2 are GTSNPN and SVGIG (reference sequence). V shed 1 base, J shed 1 base, and the junction held 6 bases outside the gene matches. The CDR3 here is CAWSAQGMRNTEAFF. The CDR3 DNA is TGTGCCTGGAGTGCACAGGGGATGAGGAACACTGAAGCTTTCTTT. Full variable domain (remainder filled in from reference TRBV30 and TRBJ1-1): SQTIHQWPATLVQPVGSPLSLECTVEGTSNPNLYWYRQAAGRGLQLLFYSVGIGQISSEVPQNLSASRPQDRQFILSSKKLLLSDSGFYLCAWSAQGMRNTEAFFGQGTRLTVV.

The chain links TRBV27 to TRBJ2-3; D is perhaps TRBD2 (5 bases). Germline CDR1 reads MNHEY; CDR2 reads SMNVEV (reference sequence). The CDR3 contains 13 residues. Deletions cut 4 bases from V and 5 bases from J, with 10 bases between. CDR3 loop: CASSWSGGDTQYF. The CDR3 DNA reads as TGTGCCAGCAGTTGGAGCGGAGGAGATACGCAGTATTTT.

V and J are TRBV18 and TRBJ2-7, with TRBD1 matching over 7 bases. This CDR3 is built from 16 residues. Germline V gene data show CDR1 as KGHSH and CDR2 as LQKENI. Trimming removed 0 bases from V and 4 bases from J; junction bases left unmatched: 9. The chain's CDR3 is CASSPPETGINYEQYF. The CDR3 DNA follows: TGTGCCAGCTCACCACCCGAGACAGGGATAAATTACGAGCAGTACTTC.

In DNA form, the CDR3 reads TGTGCCAGCAGTTACCTCCCAGCAGAGGGTTACGAGCAGTACTTC. Encoded protein: CASSYLPAEGYEQYF. V and J are TRBV6-5 and TRBJ2-5; a possible D gene is TRBD2 (5 bases). The end of the DNA aligns better with TRBJ2-7, so the J call may be wrong. Germline assignment: CDR1 MNHEY and CDR2 SVGAGI. The CDR3 spans 15 residues.

The chain has TRBV7-6 and TRBJ2-2, with D possibly TRBD1 on 6 matching bases. Germline V lookup: CDR1 SGHVS, CDR2 FNYEAQ. Trimming stripped 5 bases from V and 1 base from J, with 14 bases between. The CDR3 runs 16 residues. The CDR3 DNA sequence: TGTGCCAGCAGCGCGCTTCCGGGACAGAACACCGGGGAGCTGTTTTTT. Translation gives CASSALPGQNTGELFF.

The chain has TRBV5-6 and TRBJ2-7; 13 bases line up with TRBD2. CDR1 and CDR2 from the germline V gene are SGHDT and YYEEEE. V trimming: 4 bases; J trimming: 6 bases; junction bases outside the gene matches: 16. The CDR3 is 18 amino acids. The CDR3: CASSLRTGLAGDRSEQYF. CDR3 sequence (DNA): TGTGCCAGCAGCCTTCGGACCGGACTAGCGGGAGATCGTAGCGAGCAGTACTTC.

This chain uses TRBV28 with TRBJ2-2, with TRBD2 identical over 10 bases. Germline V CDR1 and CDR2: MDHEN, SYDVKM. The V gene end was trimmed by 9 bases and the J gene end by 2 bases; junction bases not matched to a gene: 3. CDR3 length equals 14 residues. CDR3 DNA: TGTGCCAGTATAGCGGGAGGCAACACCGGGGAGCTGTTTTTT. Its translation: CASIAGGNTGELFF. Based on the CDR3 plus reference TRBV28 and TRBJ2-2, the full variable domain is DVKVTQSSRYLVKRTGEKVFLECVQDMDHENMFWYRQDPGLGLRLIYFSYDVKMKEKGDIPEGYSVSREKKERFSLILESASTNQTSMYLCASIAGGNTGELFFGEGSRLTVL.

The V call is TRBV11-3, the J call TRBJ2-7; TRBD1 matches at 7 bases. The CDR3 has 14 amino acids. Per the germline V gene, CDR1 is SGHNT and CDR2 is YENEEA. V lost 4 bases and J lost 3; bases outside the gene matches: 6. For the CDR3, the DNA is TGTGCCAGCAGCTCACGACAGGGTAACTACGAGCAGTACTTC. This sequence encodes CASSSRQGNYEQYF.

The gene calls are TRBV9 and TRBJ2-1; perhaps TRBD1 as D (5 bases). The CDR3 has 13 amino acids. Looked up from germline, CDR1 is SGDLS and CDR2 is YYNGEE. The V gene lost 0 bases and the J gene lost 8 bases, with 9 bases spanning the gap. CDR3: CASSVGGLDEQFF. DNA for the CDR3: TGTGCCAGCAGCGTAGGGGGCCTTGATGAGCAGTTCTTC.

The gene calls are TRBV27 and TRBJ1-1, with TRBD1 identical over 7 bases. V shed 8 bases and J 5 bases; nucleotides not matched to a gene: 8. The germline CDR1 and CDR2 sequences are MNHEY and SMNVEV (reference sequence). The CDR3 length is 13 residues. In DNA, the CDR3 is TGTGCCAGCTTAAACAGGGGAGGAACTGAAGCTTTCTTT. Protein: CASLNRGGTEAFF.

This chain links TRBV27 with TRBJ1-2; 10 bases map to TRBD1. V shed 8 bases, J shed 10 bases, and the junction held 13 bases outside the gene matches. Germline CDR1 MNHEY, CDR2 SMNVEV (reference sequence). The CDR3 extends over 14 amino acids. CDR3 sequence: CASATLPGQGTYTF. The CDR3 DNA sequence: TGTGCCAGCGCTACGTTACCGGGACAGGGGACCTACACCTTC.

The CDR3: CASSATIGTGRETQYF. CDR3 DNA sequence: TGTGCCAGCAGCGCGACCATCGGGACAGGGCGAGAGACCCAGTACTTC. The chain uses TRBV9 and TRBJ2-5; TRBD1 aligns across 9 bases. V lost 3 bases and J lost 4; bases outside the gene matches: 10. Germline assignment: CDR1 SGDLS and CDR2 YYNGEE. CDR3 length equals 16 residues.

This chain uses TRBV28 with TRBJ2-7; 8 bases fit TRBD1. The trim removed 6 bases at V and 0 bases at J, leaving 7 bases unmatched. The germline V gene encodes CDR1 MDHEN and CDR2 SYDVKM. The CDR3 totals 15 residues. Written as DNA, the CDR3 is TGTGCCAGCAGAACGGACAGGGATAGCTCCTACGAGCAGTACTTC. Its protein is CASRTDRDSSYEQYF.

The chain recombines TRBV5-1 with TRBJ2-1, with TRBD1 matching 9 bases. The CDR3 covers 15 residues. The V segment lost 3 bases and the J segment 7 bases; nucleotides outside the gene matches: 8. Germline values: CDR1 SGHRS, CDR2 YFSETQ. Here the CDR3 reads CASSSVPGQGNEQFF. CDR3 DNA sequence: TGCGCCAGCAGCTCGGTCCCGGGACAGGGTAATGAGCAGTTCTTC.

The rearrangement uses TRBV5-8 and TRBJ2-1; 9 bases map to TRBD2. With 2 bases clipped from V and 3 bases from J, the junction kept 3 bases outside the gene matches. Germline values: CDR1 SGHTS, CDR2 YDEGEE. There are 15 residues in the CDR3. CDR3: CASSLAGGDYNEQFF. CDR3 DNA sequence: TGTGCCAGCAGCTTAGCGGGAGGAGACTACAATGAGCAGTTCTTC.

This chain connects TRBV28 to TRBJ2-1; D is possibly TRBD2 (5 bases). Germline CDR1 reads MDHEN; CDR2 reads SYDVKM. Trimming left V 3 bases short and J 0 bases short, with 21 bases between. The CDR3 has 19 amino acids. Written as DNA, the CDR3 is TGTGCCAGCAGTTTTCCTAAAGGCTCGGGGTATGGCTCCTACAATGAGCAGTTCTTC. Translated, it gives CASSFPKGSGYGSYNEQFF.

The chain couples TRBV2 to TRBJ1-1; maybe TRBD1 (6 bases). There are 13 residues in the CDR3. Germline CDR1 SNHLY, CDR2 FYNNEI. V was shortened by 8 bases and J by 7 bases, with 17 bases between the two germline ends. The CDR3 DNA sequence: TGTGCCAGCGGAACAGGGAGGGTTCTTGAAGCTTTCTTT. As protein: CASGTGRVLEAFF.

V is TRBV6-5 and J is TRBJ1-2; TRBD1 might be the D (6 bases). Germline CDR1 is MNHEY and CDR2 is SVGAGI. The V end was cut by 9 bases, the J end by 3 bases, with 14 bases between. The CDR3 runs to 13 residues. CDR3 sequence reads: CASSMGADYGYTF. As DNA, the CDR3 is TGTGCCAGTTCGATGGGGGCAGACTATGGCTACACCTTC.

The V gene is TRBV5-4, the J gene TRBJ1-1; D gene unclear. This CDR3 spans 13 amino acids. Between the trimmed V and J ends, which lost 2 bases and 1 base, there was a span of 6 bases. Germline V gene sequence: CDR1 SGHNT, CDR2 YYREEE (reference sequence). The CDR3 region has the DNA TGTGCCAGCAGCTTCGAGAAGAACACTGAAGCTTTCTTT. Its protein is CASSFEKNTEAFF.

The V and J genes are TRBV28 and TRBJ2-6; D may be TRBD2 (7 bases). V lost 7 bases and J 2 bases, leaving 12 bases between the germline ends. The CDR3 contains 15 residues. Germline assignment: CDR1 MDHEN and CDR2 SYDVKM. Here the CDR3 DNA reads TGTGCCAGCATAACAGGGACTACTGGGGCCAACGTCCTGACTTTC. As protein: CASITGTTGANVLTF.

This chain links TRBV18 with TRBJ2-1; D may be TRBD1 (6 bases). V lost 3 bases to trimming and J lost 4 bases, with 13 bases between them. From germline, CDR1 is KGHSH and CDR2 LQKENI. This CDR3 has 15 residues. CDR3 coding DNA: TGTGCCAGCTCACCCTTGGTACAGGGTTACAATGAGCAGTTCTTC. It encodes CASSPLVQGYNEQFF.